This T cell receptor beta chain was recorded in a study of early T cells in non-severe SARS-CoV-2 infection (dated by TCRdb to the early 2020s). For the wider study: Because TCR sequencing relied on bulk RNA taken from unsorted whole blood, pairing of alpha and beta chains was not possible. Overall results and qualifications from the work: VDJdb matching was skewed toward anti-spike CD8 responses and likely underestimated virus-specific expansions by missing private and CD4 specificities.

CDR1 and CDR2 (SNHLY, FYNNEI) derive from the germline V gene. CDR3 length: 13 amino acids, cysteine to phenylalanine. This entry keeps only the CDR3 DNA: 39 bases, framed from base 1. The junction carries 9 bases between V and J, which are trimmed by 2 bases and 4 bases respectively. Libraries were made using 5' RACE. The reads were generated on a NextSeq 500. Unique molecular identifiers were attached to individual cDNA molecules in the TCR library protocol so that sequencing error and PCR bias could be corrected. Sequencing covered both TCR alpha and beta chains, and within each sample the abundances of alpha and beta sequences were tightly co-correlated. As for the authors' bioinformatics: Decombinator V4 was used to annotate the V gene, J gene and CDR3 of the TCR sequences. Expanded TCRs were defined as changing significantly between any two time points under a Poisson model with p below 0.0001. TCR abundances were normalised to the total number of TCRs sequenced per sample and expressed as counts per million. TRAV1-2 paired with TRAJ12, TRAJ20 or TRAJ33 defined MAIT TCRs, while TRAV10 paired with TRAJ18 defined iNKT TCRs. VDJdb, accessed on 1 November 2021, was searched for TCRs annotated for CMV, EBV and SARS-CoV-2, and TCRs annotated for more than one antigen were excluded. The raw public data were reprocessed by TCRdb itself: fastp quality trimming at Q25, MiXCR clonotype calling, in-frame beta chains only. Merged by CDR3 protein, the rows form single entries marked with the most common genes and DNA. TCRdb, rather than the study authors, made the V and J calls. The table for this sample lists fewer than 65,000 distinct CDR3 sequences; about 10% of them were counted only once. The ten biggest clones cover around 4.4% of the sample.

Concerning this clonotype: Its antigen is not yet known. Within one base of it there is no much larger clone, and no base qualities were kept.

Set within a cohort of healthcare workers in London, UK, this nested case-control study involved weekly PCR testing of nasopharyngeal swabs along with blood sampling. Healthcare workers were recruited during the week of the UK lockdown, between 23 and 31 March 2020, and followed weekly for up to roughly 15 weeks. The chain couples TRBV2 to TRBJ2-7, with no reliable assignment of the D segment. This TCR was sampled from an adult who was a healthcare worker with PCR-confirmed SARS-CoV-2 infection or an uninfected control (not recorded which). Sequencing was carried out using whole blood. The CDR3 corresponds to CASSERPVYEQYF. Here is the DNA: TGTGCCAGCAGTGAAAGGCCAGTATACGAGCAGTACTTC.